The rows below give T cell receptor beta chains drawn from one sample of a study of blood T cell repertoires in COVID-19. Clones were sequenced by immunoSEQ multiplex PCR, and TCRdb holds only the in-frame ones, with some missing. This repertoire shows hundreds of thousands of clones, about nine tenths found once; its top ten account for about 10%. Sequences were obtained from peripheral blood. The receptors were gathered from a woman aged 25 to 45 with COVID-19, enrolled during active disease. Each CDR3 is given with its conserved first and last residue. Fields, in order: CDR3 length, V gene, J gene, clone size, D gene, CDR3 protein, CDR3 DNA. A D gene is named only where the DNA matches it firmly. Some rows have no size entry. The others give once, few or many, or a class for an expanded clone.

16	TRBV5-1	TRBJ2-1	once	TRBD2	CASNPSGAGGYNEQFF	TGCGCCAGCAACCCGTCCGGGGCGGGAGGGTACAATGAGCAGTTCTTC
13	TRBV5-6	TRBJ1-2	once	NA	CASTVRGNYGYTF	TGTGCCAGCACGGTGAGAGGAAACTATGGCTACACCTTC
13	TRBV10-1	TRBJ1-5	NA	NA	CASSDRGDQPQHF	TGCGCCAGCAGTGACAGGGGAGATCAGCCCCAGCATTTT
12	TRBV19	TRBJ2-7	NA	NA	CASSMTNREQYF	TGTGCCAGTAGTATGACAAATCGCGAGCAGTACTTC
15	TRBV15	TRBJ2-5	NA	NA	CATSGLAGHQETQYF	TGTGCCACCAGCGGCCTTGCGGGGCACCAAGAGACCCAGTACTTC
19	TRBV7-6	TRBJ2-1	few	TRBD2	CASTLTVEGGLSSYNEQFF	TGTGCCAGCACCCTTACTGTAGAGGGAGGGCTGAGCTCCTACAATGAGCAGTTCTTC
16	TRBV5-1	TRBJ2-2	NA	NA	CASSLDGGANTGELFF	TGCGCCAGCAGCTTGGATGGTGGAGCAAACACCGGGGAGCTGTTTTTT
15	TRBV6-2/TRBV6-3	TRBJ2-6	NA	NA	CASSTDSSGANVLTF	TGTGCCAGCAGTACCGACAGCTCTGGGGCCAACGTCCTGACTTTC
13	TRBV5-5	TRBJ1-1	NA	NA	CASSLEGGYGAFF	TGTGCCAGCAGCTTGGAGGGAGGGTATGGAGCTTTCTTT
15	TRBV11-2	TRBJ2-3	NA	NA	CASSSSPGGTDTQYF	TGTGCCAGCAGCTCCTCTCCCGGGGGCACAGATACGCAGTATTTT
14	TRBV10-1	TRBJ2-1	NA	TRBD2	CASSVAGGPGEQFF	TGCGCCAGCAGTGTGGCGGGAGGGCCGGGTGAGCAGTTCTTC
15	TRBV6-5	TRBJ1-4	once	NA	CASSRDTPTNEKLFF	TGTGCCAGCAGTAGAGACACGCCAACTAATGAAAAACTGTTTTTT
13	TRBV6-5	TRBJ1-4	NA	TRBD1	CASSTGVGEKLFF	TGTGCCAGCAGTACAGGGGTGGGTGAAAAACTGTTTTTT
15	TRBV6-2/TRBV6-3	TRBJ1-3	NA	NA	CASSYSRTSGNTIYF	TGTGCCAGCAGTTACTCGAGAACCTCTGGAAACACCATATATTTT
19	TRBV7-2	TRBJ2-3	NA	TRBD1	CASSPGQRQSPISTDTQYF	TGTGCCAGCAGCCCGGGACAGAGACAGAGCCCCATTAGCACAGATACGCAGTATTTT
15	TRBV5-6	TRBJ1-1	NA	TRBD1	CASSGGQGLNTEAFF	TGTGCCAGCAGCGGGGGACAGGGGTTGAACACTGAAGCTTTCTTT
17	TRBV30	TRBJ2-1	NA	NA	CAWSVRVSESSYNEQFF	TGTGCCTGGAGTGTACGGGTTAGCGAGAGCTCCTACAATGAGCAGTTCTTC
15	TRBV10-3	TRBJ2-7	NA	NA	CAISGGQGLSYEQYF	TGTGCCATCAGTGGGGGGCAGGGCCTATCCTACGAGCAGTACTTC
14	TRBV7-8	TRBJ2-5	few	NA	CASSLRALSETQYF	TGTGCCAGCAGCTTAAGAGCGTTGTCGGAGACCCAGTACTTC
15	TRBV11-2	TRBJ2-7	NA	TRBD1	CASSQVRGTRYEQYF	TGTGCCAGCAGCCAAGTCAGGGGGACCAGGTACGAGCAGTACTTC
15	TRBV6-5	TRBJ1-4	NA	TRBD1	CASSQLTGGSEKLFF	TGTGCCAGCAGTCAACTGACAGGGGGAAGCGAAAAACTGTTTTTT
17	TRBV10-1	TRBJ2-7	NA	NA	CASSEATMSGFSYEQYF	TGCGCCAGCAGTGAGGCCACCATGAGCGGGTTCTCCTACGAGCAGTACTTC
15	TRBV19	TRBJ1-5	once	TRBD1	CATLTGAGSNQPQHF	TGTGCCACTTTGACAGGGGCGGGGAGCAATCAGCCCCAGCATTTT
13	TRBV5-4	TRBJ2-7	few	NA	CASSPGITYEQYF	TGTGCCAGCAGCCCCGGGATTACCTACGAGCAGTACTTC
18	TRBV5-1	TRBJ1-2	NA	TRBD1	CASSLYPGQGANNYGYTF	TGCGCCAGCAGCCTATATCCGGGACAGGGGGCGAATAACTATGGCTACACCTTC
15	TRBV27	TRBJ1-2	once	TRBD1	CASSGPGQGGYGYTF	TGTGCCAGCAGTGGGCCGGGACAGGGGGGCTATGGCTACACCTTC